What follows are 9 T cell receptor beta chains derived from one specimen sequenced in a study of low-dose radiotherapy and immunotherapy resistance in tumors. Both TCRalpha and TCRbeta chains were reverse transcribed with V-gene-specific primers. A constant-region primer paired with the V-primer adapter amplified TCRs over about 19 PCR cycles. Via MiXCR, TCRdb re-called the reads, giving one row per CDR3 protein. The sample records roughly 7,300 distinct CDR3 sequences, 84% being singletons. The receptors were gathered from a human donor with advanced metastatic prostate, ovarian, gallbladder or colorectal cancer (not recorded which). This table probably holds off-target reads from a library built for another chain.

The gene calls are TRBV7-2 and TRBJ2-7; TRBD2 is a possible D gene (5 bases). V shed 6 bases and J shed 2 bases, with 14 bases lying between them. The CDR3 is 14 amino acids. Per germline, CDR1 SGHTA and CDR2 FQGNSA. CDR3 sequence (DNA): TGTGCCAGCAGACAGAACAGCGGACCCTACGAGCAGTACTTC. Protein sequence: CASRQNSGPYEQYF.

The gene calls are TRBV5-1 and TRBJ2-1, with 8 positions matching TRBD1. J was trimmed by 8 bases and V by 4 bases; bases with no gene match: 11. The germline CDR1 and CDR2 sequences are SGHRS and YFSETQ. This CDR3 has 15 residues. CDR3 sequence reads: CASSLSQGARDEQFF. The DNA of the CDR3 is TGCGCCAGCAGCCTAAGCCAGGGGGCCAGAGATGAGCAGTTCTTC.

This clonotype came up once. This sequence joins TRBV6-1 and TRBJ1-1; D is ambiguous. Germline lookup yields CDR1 MNHNS and CDR2 SASEGT. The length of the CDR3 is 14 residues. V lost 2 bases, J lost 4 bases, and 11 bases lay in between. DNA of the CDR3: TGTGCCAGCAGTGAAAACGGGTGGGCCACTGAAGCTTTCTTT. It translates to CASSENGWATEAFF.

The J gene is TRBJ1-2, the V gene TRBV2; D gene uncertain. The CDR3 consists of 13 residues. The germline CDR1 and CDR2 sequences are SNHLY and FYNNEI. Trimming pared 5 bases from V and 0 bases from J, leaving 7 bases between. The DNA of the CDR3 is TGTGCCAGCAGTTCCAGGCCTAACTATGGCTACACCTTC. Encoded protein: CASSSRPNYGYTF.

This rearrangement joins TRBV7-2 to TRBJ2-7; perhaps D is TRBD1 or TRBD2 (5 bases each). This CDR3 is built from 14 residues. Germline V lookup: CDR1 SGHTA, CDR2 FQGNSA. V gave up 4 bases and J gave up 6 bases, with 16 bases separating them. CDR3 coding DNA: TGTGCCAGCAGCTCTAGGAGCAGGGACCTCGAGCAGTACTTC. Protein: CASSSRSRDLEQYF.

The gene calls are TRBV2 and TRBJ2-1; no clear D gene. Between the trimmed V and J ends, which lost 6 bases and 2 bases, there was a span of 5 bases. This CDR3 has 12 residues. Germline V CDR1 and CDR2: SNHLY, FYNNEI. The CDR3 bases are TGTGCCAGCAGGGCGGCCTACAATGAGCAGTTCTTC. This gives the protein CASRAAYNEQFF.

V gene TRBV29-1 combines with J gene TRBJ2-2; no firm D call. This CDR3 spans 12 amino acids. V dropped 7 bases and J dropped 6 bases, with 12 bases sitting between them. Germline V gives CDR1 SQVTM, CDR2 ANQGSEA. The CDR3 here is CSARNQAGELFF. The CDR3 DNA sequence: TGCAGCGCTCGAAACCAAGCCGGGGAGCTGTTTTTT.

The chain is built from TRBV5-5 and TRBJ2-7, with TRBD1 identical over 7 bases. This CDR3 contains 15 residues. The V segment lost 0 bases and the J segment 3 bases; nucleotides outside the gene matches: 6. Germline CDR1 SGHKS, CDR2 YYEKEE (reference sequence). The CDR3 coding sequence is TGTGCCAGCAGCTTGGGTCCCGGGACAGTCTACGAGCAGTACTTC. Its translation: CASSLGPGTVYEQYF. The full variable domain, completed using reference TRBV5-5 and TRBJ2-7, is DAGVTQSPTHLIKTRGQQVTLRCSPISGHKSVSWYQQVLGQGPQFIFQYYEKEERGRGNFPDRFSARQFPNYSSELNVNALLLGDSALYLCASSLGPGTVYEQYFGPGTRLTVT.

The rearrangement uses TRBV10-3 and TRBJ1-5; D ambiguous. Trimming pared 0 bases from V and 7 bases from J, leaving 7 bases between. This CDR3 has 13 residues. Germline V CDR1 and CDR2: ENHRY, SYGVKD. The CDR3 DNA reads TGTGCCATCAGTGAGTCGCCGGGACAGCCCCAGCATTTT. Protein: CAISESPGQPQHF.